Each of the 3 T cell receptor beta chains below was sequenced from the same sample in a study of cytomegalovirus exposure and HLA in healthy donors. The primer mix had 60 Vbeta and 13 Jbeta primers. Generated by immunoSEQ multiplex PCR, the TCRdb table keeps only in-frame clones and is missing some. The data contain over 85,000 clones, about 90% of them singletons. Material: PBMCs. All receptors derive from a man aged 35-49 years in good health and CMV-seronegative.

CDR3 region: CATSREGGSTDTQYF. Written as DNA, the CDR3 is TGTGCCACCAGCAGAGAAGGCGGCAGCACAGATACGCAGTATTTT. The chain is built from TRBV15 and TRBJ2-3; D not certain. The CDR3 consists of 15 residues. Germline V gene lookup returns CDR1 LNHNV and CDR2 YYDKDF (reference sequence). Trimming removed 0 bases from V and 0 bases from J, with 7 bases in between.

As DNA, the CDR3 is TGTGCCAGCAGCCACCCGGGTCCGAATTCACCCCTCCACTTT. Translating gives CASSHPGPNSPLHF. The gene calls are TRBV7-6 and TRBJ1-6; D not certain. This CDR3 has 14 residues. V was shortened by 5 bases and J by 7 bases, with 12 bases between the two germline ends. Germline CDR1 SGHVS, CDR2 FNYEAQ.

The CDR3 DNA sequence: TGCGCCAGCAGACTCGACGGGGTCTCTGGAAACACCATATATTTT. Its protein product is CASRLDGVSGNTIYF. V usage is TRBV5-1 and J usage is TRBJ1-3, with unresolved D. Germline lookup yields CDR1 SGHRS and CDR2 YFSETQ. The CDR3 runs 15 residues. The V and J ends lost 5 bases and 0 bases respectively, with 12 bases between them.